These T cell receptor beta chains were read from a single sample in a study of Graves' ophthalmopathy and Graves' hyperthyroidism. From the multiplex PCR reads, TCRdb called clonotypes with MiXCR, one entry per CDR3 protein. The sample shows roughly 410,000 distinct CDR3 sequences, approximately 15% of them seen only once. Sequenced material: peripheral blood. The receptors were gathered from a woman aged 18-29 years with stable Graves' hyperthyroidism. Both conserved end residues are part of each CDR3. The order of the fields is CDR3 DNA, CDR3 protein, J gene, clone size, D gene, V gene. A D gene is named only where the DNA matches it firmly. Rows may omit the clone size; those that give it use once, few, many or a size class.

cdr3_nt: TGTGCCAGCAGTTTAGGACAGCTCAATCAGCCCCAGCATTTT; cdr3_aa: CASSLGQLNQPQHF; j_call: TRBJ1-5; clone_size: many; d_call: .; v_call: TRBV12-3/TRBV12-4
cdr3_nt: TGCAGTGCTAGACCACAGGTGAAGGCCTATGGCTACACCTTC; cdr3_aa: CSARPQVKAYGYTF; j_call: TRBJ1-2; clone_size: .; d_call: .; v_call: TRBV20-1
cdr3_nt: TGTGCCAGCAGTTTCAGTACAGGGATCGGTCAGCCCCAGCATTTT; cdr3_aa: CASSFSTGIGQPQHF; j_call: TRBJ1-5; clone_size: many; d_call: .; v_call: TRBV12-3/TRBV12-4
cdr3_nt: TGTGCCAGCAGCTTAGGAGTCCGGGCAGAAGAGACCCAGTACTTC; cdr3_aa: CASSLGVRAEETQYF; j_call: TRBJ2-5; clone_size: many; d_call: .; v_call: TRBV7-9
cdr3_nt: TGTGCCAGCAGCTCCCAGCAGGCCGAAGCTTTCTTT; cdr3_aa: CASSSQQAEAFF; j_call: TRBJ1-1; clone_size: few; d_call: .; v_call: TRBV7-8
cdr3_nt: TGCAGCGTGACCCGGGACAGGGGGCAAGAGACCCAGTACTTC; cdr3_aa: CSVTRDRGQETQYF; j_call: TRBJ2-5; clone_size: many; d_call: TRBD1; v_call: TRBV29-1
cdr3_nt: TGTGCCAGCAGCCCCACTAGCGGGGTATCCGAGCAGTACTTC; cdr3_aa: CASSPTSGVSEQYF; j_call: TRBJ2-7; clone_size: few; d_call: TRBD2; v_call: TRBV3-1
cdr3_nt: TGTGCCAGCAGTTACCGAAACTATGGCTACACCTTC; cdr3_aa: CASSYRNYGYTF; j_call: TRBJ1-2; clone_size: many; d_call: .; v_call: TRBV6-5
cdr3_nt: TGTGCCAGTAGTATAGCACCAGGGGGCGGCTATGGCTACACCTTC; cdr3_aa: CASSIAPGGGYGYTF; j_call: TRBJ1-2; clone_size: many; d_call: TRBD1; v_call: TRBV19
cdr3_nt: TGTGCCAGCAGTACCAGACAGGGGTCCACTGAAGCTTTCTTT; cdr3_aa: CASSTRQGSTEAFF; j_call: TRBJ1-1; clone_size: many; d_call: TRBD1; v_call: TRBV12-3/TRBV12-4
cdr3_nt: TGTGCCAGTAGTGGGGGCTTTGGCTACACCTTC; cdr3_aa: CASSGGFGYTF; j_call: TRBJ1-2; clone_size: .; d_call: .; v_call: TRBV19
cdr3_nt: TGTGCCAGCAGCGAACCGACAGGGTACCAAGAGACCCAGTACTTC; cdr3_aa: CASSEPTGYQETQYF; j_call: TRBJ2-5; clone_size: few; d_call: TRBD1; v_call: TRBV7-9
cdr3_nt: TGTGCCAGCAGCTACTACGACATTGATCAGCCCCAGCATTTT; cdr3_aa: CASSYYDIDQPQHF; j_call: TRBJ1-5; clone_size: many; d_call: .; v_call: TRBV12-3/TRBV12-4